The entry that follows covers one TCR beta chain sequence. The antigen remains undetermined. CDR3 length: 15 amino acids. Trimming stripped 4 bases from V and 0 bases from J, with 9 bases between. Per the germline V gene, CDR1 is LGHNA and CDR2 is YSLEER. This record comes from a study of OX40 agonist ivuxolimab in advanced cancers. In the study overall: The study treated patients with ivuxolimab, an agonistic anti-OX40 (CD134) antibody. Overall study results and limits: CD4+ T cells averaged fewer expanded clones than CD8+ T cells.

Some clones are missing from TCRdb's copy, which holds only in-frame ones; the method was immunoSEQ multiplex PCR. Of tens of thousands of clones detected, more than 85% appear once; the ten largest clones hold over 9.5%. The chain carries TRBV4-3 and TRBJ1-4, with D perhaps matching TRBD1 (6 bases). The origin of this receptor is an adult with an advanced solid tumor such as melanoma, head and neck, liver or kidney cancer. The sample here was CD4+ or CD8+ T cells sorted from blood, taken in a trial of the OX40 agonist ivuxolimab. Here the CDR3 DNA reads TGCGCCAGCAGCCCAGGACAGTCAACTAATGAAAAACTGTTTTTT. Residues: CASSPGQSTNEKLFF.